Listed here are 23 T cell receptor beta chains from one sample, sequenced in a study of beta chain features in type 1 diabetes. The isolated RNA, all of it, was reverse transcribed, so expressed TCRB transcripts were what got sequenced. The data were produced by immunoSEQ multiplex PCR, yet TCRdb's version contains in-frame clones alone and is incomplete. The data hold hundreds of thousands of clones, with roughly 15% observed a single time. The specimen was naive CD4+ T cells from blood. Every receptor here comes from a woman aged 18-35 years in good health.

The chain carries TRBV7-9 and TRBJ2-3; D remains ambiguous. The CDR3 covers 12 residues. The germline V gene has CDR1 SEHNR and CDR2 FQNEAQ (reference sequence). Trimming removed 1 base from V and 9 bases from J, with 8 bases in between. DNA for the CDR3: TGTGCCAGCAGCTTAGAGCAGTTCACGCAGTATTTT. It specifies CASSLEQFTQYF.

The chain has TRBV5-4 and TRBJ2-5; D not resolved. The J call is uncertain, as TRBJ2-7 better fits the DNA end. CDR1 is SGHNT, CDR2 YYREEE, per germline (reference sequence). The CDR3 sequence is 12 residues long. CDR3 sequence: CASSLNSYEQYF. DNA of the CDR3: TGTGCCAGCAGCTTGAATTCCTACGAGCAGTACTTC.

The gene calls are TRBV7-2 and TRBJ2-7; tentatively, D is TRBD2 (5 bases). The V end was cut by 3 bases, the J end by 2 bases, with 14 bases between. Germline-derived CDR1 and CDR2 are SGHTA and FQGNSA. The CDR3 is 15 residues long. CDR3 in amino acids: CASSFVGGQTYEQYF. The DNA for the CDR3 is TGTGCCAGCAGCTTCGTCGGCGGGCAGACCTACGAGCAGTACTTC.

The V and J genes are TRBV6-5 and TRBJ1-3; D is possibly TRBD1 (5 bases). Trimming left V 2 bases short and J 7 bases short, with 12 bases between. The germline V gene has CDR1 MNHEY and CDR2 SVGAGI. This CDR3 spans 14 amino acids. The CDR3 region is CASSYQGEWNTIYF. CDR3 DNA: TGTGCCAGCAGTTACCAGGGAGAGTGGAACACCATATATTTT.

This clone was recorded a few times. This chain connects TRBV7-2 to TRBJ2-2; TRBD2 is a possible D gene (6 bases). The CDR3 extends over 15 amino acids. Trimming shortened V by 2 bases and J by 3 bases, and 10 bases separated the two germline ends. Germline V CDR1 and CDR2: SGHTA, FQGNSA. The CDR3 region has the DNA TGTGCCAGCAGCTTAATGGGAGGTTACACCGGGGAGCTGTTTTTT. This codes for CASSLMGGYTGELFF.

This clone has only a few counts. The chain carries TRBV7-6 and TRBJ2-1; D remains unclear. The germline V gene encodes CDR1 SGHVS and CDR2 FNYEAQ. Trimming left V 5 bases short and J 4 bases short, with 18 bases between. The CDR3 has 16 residues. CDR3 protein: CASSAISILGYNEQFF. The CDR3 coding sequence is TGTGCCAGCAGCGCCATCTCGATCCTGGGTTACAATGAGCAGTTCTTC.

The V call is TRBV12-5, the J call TRBJ1-1; D remains ambiguous. This CDR3 has 13 amino acids. Germline loops: CDR1 LGHNT, CDR2 FRNRAP. Trimming pared 11 bases from V and 3 bases from J, leaving 16 bases between. As DNA, the CDR3 is TGTGCTTCCAAGGCTCCAGGAGACACTGAAGCTTTCTTT. Amino acids: CASKAPGDTEAFF.

The table lists this clone with a few counts. This chain links TRBV11-2 with TRBJ2-5; possible D gene TRBD2, 5 bases. The closer fit of TRBJ2-7 to the DNA end suggests the J call may be wrong. CDR1 and CDR2 from the germline V gene are SGHAT and FQNNGV. CDR3 length equals 16 residues. The CDR3 protein is CASSLRTGVSFYEQYF. DNA of the CDR3: TGTGCCAGCAGCTTACGTACCGGGGTCTCATTCTACGAGCAGTACTTC.

This clone was observed a handful of times. The rearrangement links TRBV29-1 to TRBJ2-2, with 8 bases matching TRBD2. V lost 4 bases to trimming and J lost 1 base; unmatched junction nucleotides: 5. The CDR3 runs 15 residues. Germline CDR1 is SQVTM and CDR2 is ANQGSEA. The CDR3 coding sequence is TGCAGCGTTGTACGGCTAGCGGGGAACACCGGGGAGCTGTTTTTT. This codes for CSVVRLAGNTGELFF.

The chain recombines TRBV6-5 with TRBJ1-5; D uncertain. V lost 5 bases and J lost 4, with 3 bases in between. Germline V gene lookup returns CDR1 MNHEY and CDR2 SVGAGI. The CDR3 sequence is 11 residues long. The CDR3 nucleotides are TGTGCCAGCAGTAAAAATCAGCCCCAGCATTTT. It translates to CASSKNQPQHF.

The table lists this clone with a few counts. J is TRBJ1-4 and V is TRBV7-9; D remains ambiguous. Trimming left V 5 bases short and J 4 bases short, with 8 bases between. The germline V gene has CDR1 SEHNR and CDR2 FQNEAQ (reference sequence). This CDR3 contains 13 residues. CDR3 residues: CASSVLLNEKLFF. The CDR3 nucleotides are TGTGCCAGCAGCGTCCTTCTTAATGAAAAACTGTTTTTT.

This chain connects TRBV12-5 to TRBJ2-3, with 9 bases matching TRBD2. Germline V gives CDR1 LGHNT, CDR2 FRNRAP. The V segment lost 2 bases and the J segment 0 bases; nucleotides outside the gene matches: 9. The CDR3 totals 18 residues. CDR3 in amino acids: CASGLTGLATPSTDTQYF. CDR3 coding DNA: TGTGCTAGTGGTTTGACGGGACTAGCAACCCCTAGCACAGATACGCAGTATTTT. The full variable domain, rest sourced from reference TRBV12-5 and TRBJ2-3, is DARVTQTPRHKVTEMGQEVTMRCQPILGHNTVFWYRQTMMQGLELLAYFRNRAPLDDSGMPKDRFSAEMPDATLATLKIQPSEPRDSAVYFCASGLTGLATPSTDTQYFGPGTRLTVL.

The V call is TRBV10-2, the J call TRBJ2-7; TRBD1 matches at 7 bases. This CDR3 contains 16 residues. Per the germline V gene, CDR1 is WSHSY and CDR2 is SAAADI. Trimming cost V 0 bases and J 3 bases; bases outside gene matches: 8. The CDR3 here is CASSESTGVWIYEQYF. For the CDR3, the DNA is TGCGCCAGCAGTGAGTCCACAGGGGTCTGGATCTACGAGCAGTACTTC.

In its sample, this clone was seen a few times. The chain recombines TRBV5-1 with TRBJ1-4; TRBD1 matches 7 bases. J was trimmed by 6 bases and V by 4 bases; bases with no gene match: 9. Germline CDR1 SGHRS, CDR2 YFSETQ. The CDR3 has 15 residues. For the CDR3, the DNA is TGCGCCAGCAGCCTCTCCGGGACAGCGGATGAAAAACTGTTTTTT. Encoded protein: CASSLSGTADEKLFF.

This clone appeared a few times. The identical CDR3 is also encoded by other nucleotide sequences in the sample. The V call is TRBV11-1, the J call TRBJ2-1; no firm D call. The ends were cut back, 3 bases at V and 6 bases at J, with 9 bases in the middle. The length of the CDR3 is 13 residues. Germline assignment: CDR1 SGHAT and CDR2 FQDESV (reference sequence). The CDR3 nucleotides are TGTGCCAGCAGCTTCGCCGGCCTCAATGAGCAGTTCTTC. Its translation is CASSFAGLNEQFF.

This clone appeared a few times. CDR3 residues: CSVHVSLLPDTQYF. The CDR3 DNA follows: TGCAGCGTTCATGTATCTCTCCTCCCAGATACGCAGTATTTT. The V and J genes are TRBV29-1 and TRBJ2-3; D not resolved. The CDR3 is made up of 14 amino acids. Trimming took 5 bases from V and 4 from J, leaving 16 bases between them. From germline, CDR1 is SQVTM and CDR2 ANQGSEA.

This clone was seen a few times. The V and J genes are TRBV2 and TRBJ1-1; 7 positions match TRBD1. Germline lookup yields CDR1 SNHLY and CDR2 FYNNEI. The CDR3 extends over 13 amino acids. The V gene end was trimmed by 5 bases and the J gene end by 14 bases; junction bases not matched to a gene: 14. This CDR3 reads CASSRDRRWGSFF. The CDR3 DNA sequence: TGTGCCAGCAGTCGGGACAGAAGATGGGGGAGCTTCTTT.

The chain employs TRBV14 and TRBJ1-4, with D unclear. The CDR3 length is 16 residues. The V end was cut by 3 bases, the J end by 5 bases, with 16 bases between. CDR1 and CDR2 (germline): SGHDN, FVKESK. The chain's CDR3 is CASSQFLLGDNEKLFF. For the CDR3, the DNA is TGTGCCAGCAGCCAGTTTCTGCTAGGCGACAATGAAAAACTGTTTTTT.

This clone has more than one count but fewer than ten. The chain couples TRBV6-5 to TRBJ2-1; 8 nucleotides line up with TRBD1. From germline, CDR1 is MNHEY and CDR2 SVGAGI. This CDR3 is built from 14 residues. The V gene end was trimmed by 5 bases and the J gene end by 6 bases; junction bases not matched to a gene: 6. The CDR3 is CASSPDRASNEQFF. In DNA, the CDR3 is TGTGCCAGCAGTCCGGACAGGGCAAGCAATGAGCAGTTCTTC.

The V call is TRBV7-9, the J call TRBJ2-4; D ambiguous. The germline V gene encodes CDR1 SEHNR and CDR2 FQNEAQ (reference sequence). Trimming left V 1 base short and J 2 bases short, with 12 bases between. This CDR3 has 16 residues. The CDR3: CASSLGPGGSKNIQYF. The CDR3 DNA follows: TGTGCCAGCAGCTTAGGTCCGGGTGGGTCCAAAAACATTCAGTACTTC.

This chain links TRBV2 with TRBJ1-5; D call uncertain. CDR1 and CDR2 from the germline V gene are SNHLY and FYNNEI. V was cut by 4 bases and J by 4 bases, with 17 bases left in between. The length of the CDR3 is 16 residues. CDR3 sequence (DNA): TGTGCCAGCAGTGTCGAGTCAGCTGGAGGGAATCAGCCCCAGCATTTT. Its protein product is CASSVESAGGNQPQHF.

This clone showed up just a few times. The chain recombines TRBV4-2 with TRBJ2-7; D is possibly TRBD1 (6 bases). CDR1 is LGHNA, CDR2 YNFKEQ, per germline. The CDR3 sequence is 13 residues long. With 2 bases removed from V and 6 bases from J, the gap between germline ends came to 11 bases. The CDR3: CASSQIRGGEQYF. The DNA for the CDR3 is TGTGCCAGCAGCCAAATTAGAGGGGGCGAGCAGTACTTC.

The table lists this clone with a few counts. The chain has TRBV15 and TRBJ1-3, with unresolved D. CDR3 size: 16 residues. Germline V CDR1 and CDR2: LNHNV, YYDKDF (reference sequence). Between the trimmed V and J ends, which lost 0 bases and 0 bases, there was a span of 9 bases. This CDR3 reads CATSRDPGGSGNTIYF. CDR3 nucleotides: TGTGCCACCAGCAGAGATCCGGGAGGCTCTGGAAACACCATATATTTT.